In this sample, the clone carrying this T cell receptor (beta chain) turned up a few times. The sample is drawn from a study of blood T cells in healthy people across ages. A second PCR of roughly 7 to 11 cycles used a sample-barcoded 5' primer and a J-beta primer mix. A 12-random-nucleotide template-switch adaptor tagged each cDNA molecule. TCRdb re-analysed the 5' RACE reads in MiXCR, keeping a single row per CDR3 protein. The table has about 1,500,000 distinct CDR3 sequences, roughly 27% seen once. CDR1 is SGHTA and CDR2 is FQGNSA in the germline V gene. The CDR3 runs to 16 residues. V was shortened by 5 bases and J by 4 bases, with 20 bases between the two germline ends. Each sample yielded at least 6 million isolated PBMCs.

The sequenced material came from blood. The TCR originated in a woman in her twenties or thirties in good health. The chain carries TRBV7-2 and TRBJ1-2, with a weak D call TRBD1 (5 bases). CDR3 DNA: TGTGCCAGCAGCCCGGGGACCGCACTTGGGGGCTATGGCTACACCTTC. It is translated as CASSPGTALGGYGYTF.